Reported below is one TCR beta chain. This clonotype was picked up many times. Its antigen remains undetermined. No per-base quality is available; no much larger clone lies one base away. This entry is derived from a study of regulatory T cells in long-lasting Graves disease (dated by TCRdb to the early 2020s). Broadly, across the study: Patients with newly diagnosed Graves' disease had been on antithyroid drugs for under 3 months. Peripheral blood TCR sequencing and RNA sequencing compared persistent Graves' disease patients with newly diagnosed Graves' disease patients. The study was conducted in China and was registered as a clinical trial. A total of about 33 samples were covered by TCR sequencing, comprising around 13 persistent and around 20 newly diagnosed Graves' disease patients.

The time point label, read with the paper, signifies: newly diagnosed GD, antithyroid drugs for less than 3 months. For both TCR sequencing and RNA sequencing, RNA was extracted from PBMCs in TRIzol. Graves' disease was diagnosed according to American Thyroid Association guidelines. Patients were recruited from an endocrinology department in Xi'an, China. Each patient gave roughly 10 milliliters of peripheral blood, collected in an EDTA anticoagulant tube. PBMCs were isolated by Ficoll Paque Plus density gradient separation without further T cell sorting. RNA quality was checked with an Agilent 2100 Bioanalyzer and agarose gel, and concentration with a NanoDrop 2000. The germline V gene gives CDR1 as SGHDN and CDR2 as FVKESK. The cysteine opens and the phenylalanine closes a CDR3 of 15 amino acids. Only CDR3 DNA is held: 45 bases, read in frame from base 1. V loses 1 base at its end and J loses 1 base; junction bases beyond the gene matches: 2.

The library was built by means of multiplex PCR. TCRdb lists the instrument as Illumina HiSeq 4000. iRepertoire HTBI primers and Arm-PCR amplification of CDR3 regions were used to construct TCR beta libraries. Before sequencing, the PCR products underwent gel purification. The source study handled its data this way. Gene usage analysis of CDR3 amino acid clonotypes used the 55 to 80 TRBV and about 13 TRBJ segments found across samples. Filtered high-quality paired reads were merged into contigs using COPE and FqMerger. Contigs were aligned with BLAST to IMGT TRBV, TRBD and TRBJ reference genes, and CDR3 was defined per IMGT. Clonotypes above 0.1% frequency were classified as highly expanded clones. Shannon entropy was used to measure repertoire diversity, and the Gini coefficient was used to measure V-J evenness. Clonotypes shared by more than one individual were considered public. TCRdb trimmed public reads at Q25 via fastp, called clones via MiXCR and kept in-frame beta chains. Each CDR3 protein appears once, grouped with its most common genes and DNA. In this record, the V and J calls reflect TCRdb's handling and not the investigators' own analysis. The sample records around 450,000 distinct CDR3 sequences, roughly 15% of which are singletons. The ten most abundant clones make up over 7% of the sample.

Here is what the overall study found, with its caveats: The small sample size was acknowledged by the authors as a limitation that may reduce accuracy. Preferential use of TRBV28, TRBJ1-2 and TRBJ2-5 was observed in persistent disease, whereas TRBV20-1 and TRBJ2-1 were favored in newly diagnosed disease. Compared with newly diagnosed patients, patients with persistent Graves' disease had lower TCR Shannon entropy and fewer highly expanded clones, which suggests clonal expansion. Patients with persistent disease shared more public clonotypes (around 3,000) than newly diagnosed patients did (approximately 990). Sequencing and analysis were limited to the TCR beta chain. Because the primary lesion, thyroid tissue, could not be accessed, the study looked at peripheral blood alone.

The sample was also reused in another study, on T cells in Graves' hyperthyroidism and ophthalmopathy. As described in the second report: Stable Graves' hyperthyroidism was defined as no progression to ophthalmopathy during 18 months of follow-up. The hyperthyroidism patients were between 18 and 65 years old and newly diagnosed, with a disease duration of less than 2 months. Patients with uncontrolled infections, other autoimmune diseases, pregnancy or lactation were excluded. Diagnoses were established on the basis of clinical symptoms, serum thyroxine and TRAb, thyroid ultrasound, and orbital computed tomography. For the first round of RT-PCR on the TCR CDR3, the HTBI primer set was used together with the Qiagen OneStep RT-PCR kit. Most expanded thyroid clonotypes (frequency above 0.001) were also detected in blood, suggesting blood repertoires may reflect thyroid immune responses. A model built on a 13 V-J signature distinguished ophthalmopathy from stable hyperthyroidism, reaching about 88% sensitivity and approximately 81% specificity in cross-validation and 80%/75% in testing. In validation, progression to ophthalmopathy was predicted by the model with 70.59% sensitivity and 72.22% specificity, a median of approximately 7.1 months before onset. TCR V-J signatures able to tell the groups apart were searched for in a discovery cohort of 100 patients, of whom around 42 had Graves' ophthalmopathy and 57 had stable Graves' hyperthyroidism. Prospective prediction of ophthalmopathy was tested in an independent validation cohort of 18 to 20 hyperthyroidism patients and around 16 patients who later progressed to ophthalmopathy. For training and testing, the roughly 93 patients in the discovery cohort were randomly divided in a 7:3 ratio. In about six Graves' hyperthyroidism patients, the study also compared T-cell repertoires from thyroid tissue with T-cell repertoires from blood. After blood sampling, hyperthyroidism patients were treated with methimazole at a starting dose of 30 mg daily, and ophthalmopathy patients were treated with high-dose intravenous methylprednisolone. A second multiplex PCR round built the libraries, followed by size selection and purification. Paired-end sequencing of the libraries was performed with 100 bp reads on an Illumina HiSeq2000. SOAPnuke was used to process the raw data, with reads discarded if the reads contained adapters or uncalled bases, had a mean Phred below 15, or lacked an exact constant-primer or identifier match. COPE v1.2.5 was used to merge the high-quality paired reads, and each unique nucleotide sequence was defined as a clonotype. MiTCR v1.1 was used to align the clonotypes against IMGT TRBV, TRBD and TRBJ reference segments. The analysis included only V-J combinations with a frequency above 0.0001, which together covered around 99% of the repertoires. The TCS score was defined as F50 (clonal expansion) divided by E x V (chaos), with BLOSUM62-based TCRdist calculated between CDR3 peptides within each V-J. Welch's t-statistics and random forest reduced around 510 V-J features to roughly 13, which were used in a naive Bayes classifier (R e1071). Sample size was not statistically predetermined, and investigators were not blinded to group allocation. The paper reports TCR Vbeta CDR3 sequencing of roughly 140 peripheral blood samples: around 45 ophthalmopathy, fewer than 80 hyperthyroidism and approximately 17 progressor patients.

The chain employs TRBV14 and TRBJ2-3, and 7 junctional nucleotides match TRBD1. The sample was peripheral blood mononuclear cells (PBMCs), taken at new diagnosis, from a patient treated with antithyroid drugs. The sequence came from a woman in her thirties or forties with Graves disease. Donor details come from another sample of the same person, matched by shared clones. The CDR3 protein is CASSQGQGRTDTQYF. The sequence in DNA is TGTGCCAGCAGCCAAGGACAGGGACGCACAGATACGCAGTATTTT.